The rows below give T cell receptor beta chains drawn from one sample of a study of blood T cell repertoires in COVID-19. Profiling relied on immunoSEQ multiplex PCR, and the TCRdb table lists in-frame clones only, not all of them. Found here are over 300,000 clones, more than 80% of them singletons; the top ten hold under 8%. The sequencing sample was made of peripheral blood. The receptors come from a man between 18 and 29 years old who had recovered from COVID-19. Both conserved end residues are part of each CDR3. The D gene is left open where the match is weak. The size field is filled for only some rows; it gives once, few, many or a size class.

TRBD2	-	TRBJ2-7	TRBV11-2	TGTGCCAGCAGCTTAGATTTACTAGCGGGAGTGGGGGAGCAGTACTTC	CASSLDLLAGVGEQYF
TRBD1	-	TRBJ1-1	TRBV19	TGTGCCAGTAGTACCGGGACAGGGGTGTGGACTGAAGCTTTCTTT	CASSTGTGVWTEAFF
-	-	TRBJ1-1	TRBV9	TGTGCCAGCAGCACATCCGGACAGCAAGAAGCTTTCTTT	CASSTSGQQEAFF
TRBD1	-	TRBJ1-1	TRBV3-1/TRBV3-2	TGTGCCAGCAGCCAAGGGACAGGGGGCACTGAAGCTTTCTTT	CASSQGTGGTEAFF
-	-	TRBJ2-7	TRBV19	TGTGCCAGTAGTATAGCAGAGGGGGGGCCCTACGAGCAGTACTTC	CASSIAEGGPYEQYF
-	-	TRBJ1-1	TRBV9	TGTGCCAGCAGCGTTTACAGGGACGCTGAAGCTTTCTTT	CASSVYRDAEAFF
TRBD1	-	TRBJ1-5	TRBV28	TGTGGCTGGGCACAGGGGGTGGATCAGCCCCAGCATTTT	CGWAQGVDQPQHF
-	once	TRBJ1-1	TRBV5-1	TGCGCCAGCGTACAGGGCCCGAACACTGAAGCTTTCTTT	CASVQGPNTEAFF
TRBD1	-	TRBJ2-7	TRBV27	TGTGCCAGCGCCCTGGACAGGGCCTACGAGCAGTACTTC	CASALDRAYEQYF
-	-	TRBJ1-4	TRBV9	TGTGCCAGCAGCCCAGGACAGAGCCGTGAAAAACTGTTTTTT	CASSPGQSREKLFF
-	-	TRBJ1-6	TRBV10-1	TGCGCCAGCAGTGAAACGGTGAATTCACCCCTCCACTTT	CASSETVNSPLHF
TRBD1	once	TRBJ1-1	TRBV5-4	TGTGCCAGCAGCAGGACAGGGGGCACTGAAGCTTTCTTT	CASSRTGGTEAFF